This T cell receptor beta chain was identified in a study of blood T cells in healthy people across ages. The CDR3 loop spans 12 amino acids. The germline gives CDR1 LGHNA, CDR2 YSLEER. Trimming left V 6 bases short and J 5 bases short, with 7 bases between. The authors ran a second PCR of 7 to 11 cycles using a sample-barcoded 5' primer and a J-beta primer mix. TCRdb re-derived calls from the 5' RACE reads in MiXCR, one entry per CDR3 protein. The sample has about 800,000 distinct CDR3 sequences, around 25% seen once. General study points: Researchers said unsorted PBMCs prevented a conclusive naive versus antigen-experienced comparison.

On this clonotype: Its antigen is as yet unknown.

These same records also appear under a second study, on T cells of mothers and their children.

Material: blood. The chain is built from TRBV4-3 and TRBJ1-4; D unresolved. This receptor was taken from a boy between 10 and 17 years old in good health. The CDR3 spells CASSNRNEKLFF. For the CDR3, the DNA is TGCGCCAGCAGTAATAGAAATGAAAAACTGTTTTTT.